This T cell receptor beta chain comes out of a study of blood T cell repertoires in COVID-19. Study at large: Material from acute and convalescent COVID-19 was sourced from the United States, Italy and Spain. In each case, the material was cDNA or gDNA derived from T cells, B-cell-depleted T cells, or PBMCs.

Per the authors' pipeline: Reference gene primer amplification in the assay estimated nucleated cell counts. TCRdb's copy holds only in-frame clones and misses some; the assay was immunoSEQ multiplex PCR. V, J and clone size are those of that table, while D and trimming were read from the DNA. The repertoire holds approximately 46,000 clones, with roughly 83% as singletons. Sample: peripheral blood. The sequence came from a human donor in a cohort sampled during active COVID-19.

CDR3 amino acids: CASSPRTSGGDTQYF. The CDR3 DNA sequence: TGTGCCAGCAGTCCACGGACTAGCGGGGGGGATACGCAGTATTTT. The chain joins TRBV2 to TRBJ2-3; 14 positions agree with TRBD2. Germline V gene data show CDR1 as SNHLY and CDR2 as FYNNEI. The ends lost 5 bases at V and 6 bases at J; junction bases unmatched: 4. CDR3 length: 15 amino acids.